The 2 T cell receptor beta chains presented below share a single source sample, sequenced in a study of vaccination effects on CD4 cells after COVID-19. For these receptors, no antigen is known. Only in-frame clones appear in the TCRdb table, and some are missing; sequencing was by immunoSEQ multiplex PCR. The sample gives around 45,000 clones, about 70% of which show up once; about 10% is in the top ten. Following 10 days of culture, CD4+ T cells were isolated. The sequences come from CD4+ T cells from PBMCs cultured without peptide, collected before COVID-19 vaccination. These receptors came from a human donor who had a prior SARS-CoV-2 infection.

CDR3 sequence reads: CAITRTPSYNEQFF. Written as DNA, the CDR3 is TGTGCCATCACCCGGACCCCCTCCTACAATGAGCAGTTCTTC. The chain has TRBV10-3 and TRBJ2-1, with D hard to call. This CDR3 is built from 14 residues. V was shortened by 7 bases and J by 0 bases, with 10 bases between the two germline ends. The V gene's germline CDR1 is ENHRY and CDR2 SYGVKD.

This clone has only a few counts. This sequence joins TRBV27 and TRBJ2-5, with TRBD2 matching 8 bases. Per germline, CDR1 MNHEY and CDR2 SMNVEV (reference sequence). With V trimmed by 0 bases and J by 5 bases, 2 bases remained unmatched. The CDR3 spans 14 residues. The DNA for the CDR3 is TGTGCCAGCAGTTTATCCCCGGGAGGGGAGACCCAGTACTTC. Residues: CASSLSPGGETQYF.